The rows below give T cell receptor beta chains drawn from one sample of a study of monozygotic twins with inflammatory bowel disease. TCRdb reworked the 5' RACE reads into one entry per CDR3 protein, no DNA. The sample holds about 380,000 distinct CDR3 sequences. The sequenced sample was blood. Receptor source: a human donor with ulcerative colitis or Crohn's disease, or a healthy co-twin of an affected twin (not recorded which). Each CDR3 is given with its conserved first and last residue. Each record gives: J gene, V gene, CDR3 protein.

J gene: TRBJ2-5
V gene: TRBV29-1
CDR3 protein: CSVGQKETQYF

J gene: TRBJ1-4
V gene: TRBV11-2
CDR3 protein: CASSQDRAHEKLFF

J gene: TRBJ1-3
V gene: TRBV5-6
CDR3 protein: CASSPRGGPRSGNTIYF

J gene: TRBJ2-2
V gene: TRBV7-9
CDR3 protein: CASTTTGVGELFF

J gene: TRBJ2-7
V gene: TRBV7-2
CDR3 protein: CASSTLWGYEQYF

J gene: TRBJ2-3
V gene: TRBV11-2
CDR3 protein: CASSLDPWGRGNASTDTQYF

J gene: TRBJ2-1
V gene: TRBV10-3
CDR3 protein: CAISEPGIPYNEQFF

J gene: TRBJ2-3
V gene: TRBV18
CDR3 protein: CASSPIGPGILDTQYF

J gene: TRBJ2-2
V gene: TRBV20-1
CDR3 protein: CSAIPMGSLTGELFF

J gene: TRBJ1-2
V gene: TRBV19
CDR3 protein: CASNPSVGLTGQNYGYTF

J gene: TRBJ2-2
V gene: TRBV7-6
CDR3 protein: CASSLDETGELFF

J gene: TRBJ2-3
V gene: TRBV9
CDR3 protein: CASSSQVTGYTDTQYF

J gene: TRBJ2-7
V gene: TRBV18
CDR3 protein: CASSYDYTQSEQYF

J gene: TRBJ2-5
V gene: TRBV6-1
CDR3 protein: CASSEGSRHSRETQYF

J gene: TRBJ2-7
V gene: TRBV6-4
CDR3 protein: CASSGAAPYEQYF

J gene: TRBJ1-1
V gene: TRBV29-1
CDR3 protein: CSVHWDRRNTEAFF

J gene: TRBJ2-5
V gene: TRBV5-1
CDR3 protein: CASSLGGISVQAETQYF

J gene: TRBJ2-2
V gene: TRBV6-1
CDR3 protein: CASSEAYRVPGELFF

J gene: TRBJ2-3
V gene: TRBV2
CDR3 protein: CASSEAQRVTQYF

J gene: TRBJ2-5
V gene: TRBV4-3
CDR3 protein: CASSQDGQIIQETQYF

J gene: TRBJ2-7
V gene: TRBV10-3
CDR3 protein: CAISDTRRGSYEQYF

J gene: TRBJ2-7
V gene: TRBV5-1
CDR3 protein: CASSDVQGAEQYF

J gene: TRBJ2-7
V gene: TRBV12-3/TRBV12-4
CDR3 protein: CASSLIGQGAQEQYF